The present entry profiles one TCR beta chain with its context. Its antigen is as yet unknown. The data derive from a study of identical twins. Points from the study as a whole: While abundant cord blood beta clonotypes carried fewer insertions, memory repertoires showed no such pattern.

This CDR3 has 15 amino acids. V lost 11 bases, J lost 1 base, and 11 bases stayed unmatched. Germline V CDR1 and CDR2: ENHRY, SYGVKD. TCRdb fed the 5' RACE reads into MiXCR, producing one record per CDR3 protein. The repertoire holds hundreds of thousands of distinct CDR3 sequences, with 18% as singletons. The same specimen was also included in a second study, on T cells expressing NK-cell markers.

The chain recombines TRBV10-3 with TRBJ2-5; 9 bases are a match to TRBD2. The origin of this receptor is a woman aged 18-29 years in good health. Sample: PBMCs. CDR3 in DNA: TGTGCCGCGCACAGCGGGGGGCTCTTCCAAGAGACCCAGTACTTC. Translated: CAAHSGGLFQETQYF.